These 20 T cell receptor beta chains share one sample of origin, sequenced in a study of shared clonotypes between healthy human individuals. Clones were sequenced by immunoSEQ multiplex PCR, and TCRdb holds only the in-frame ones, with some missing. The repertoire consists of about 2.3 million clones, with 85% to 95% occurring once and the leading ten covering around 0.38%. What was sequenced was naive CD4+ T cells from PBMCs. Subset defined: CD45RA+ positively selected. The source is a man aged 18 to 30 in good health. Some clones in this sample may be carry-over from other donors' samples.

With respect to this clone: Other DNA sequences of this sample code for an identical CDR3. The rearrangement uses TRBV7-2 and TRBJ1-2; D is perhaps TRBD1 (5 bases). The CDR3 length is 13 residues. V was pared by 4 bases and J by 2 bases, with 8 bases between. The germline V gene has CDR1 SGHTA and CDR2 FQGNSA. In nucleotides, the CDR3 is TGTGCCAGCAGCTCGACAGTGAACTATGGCTACACCTTC. This translates into CASSSTVNYGYTF.

V and J are TRBV11-2 and TRBJ2-3, with D perhaps given as TRBD1 or TRBD2 (5 bases each). The CDR3 is made up of 14 amino acids. V was cut by 10 bases and J by 1 base, with 15 bases left in between. CDR1 is SGHAT and CDR2 is FQNNGV in the germline V gene. The CDR3 spells CAIVRGDGTDTQYF. The CDR3 nucleotides read TGTGCCATCGTGCGAGGGGACGGCACAGATACGCAGTATTTT.

This clone was seen once. V and J are TRBV4-3 and TRBJ2-7; D is possibly TRBD1 (5 bases). The CDR3 spans 18 residues. Trimming took off 2 bases at V and 0 bases at J, with 20 bases between the two ends. Germline CDR1 is LGHNA and CDR2 is YSLEER. The CDR3 DNA follows: TGCGCCAGCAGCCAAATGTGGGCTACAGGAACCTACTCCTACGAGCAGTACTTC. Translated: CASSQMWATGTYSYEQYF.

This clone has only one observation. The chain employs TRBV5-1 and TRBJ1-1; D perhaps matches TRBD1 (6 bases). V was clipped by 1 base and J by 5 bases, with 15 bases between them. This CDR3 has 15 amino acids. Germline V gene lookup returns CDR1 SGHRS and CDR2 YFSETQ. This CDR3 reads CASSLSGQGLTEAFF. CDR3 DNA: TGCGCCAGCAGCTTGTCGGGACAAGGGTTAACTGAAGCTTTCTTT.

The chain joins TRBV18 to TRBJ1-1; D remains unclear. The germline V gene encodes CDR1 KGHSH and CDR2 LQKENI. Trimming took off 0 bases at V and 11 bases at J, with 19 bases between the two ends. This CDR3 is 15 amino acids long. The CDR3 is CASSPPIVGLGEAFF. The CDR3 nucleotides read TGTGCCAGCTCACCACCCATTGTAGGGCTCGGCGAGGCTTTCTTT.

J is TRBJ2-3 and V is TRBV28; possibly TRBD1 or TRBD2 for D (5 bases each). CDR3 length: 16 residues. From germline, CDR1 is MDHEN and CDR2 SYDVKM. The germline V and J ends were trimmed by 5 bases and 1 base, with 16 bases remaining between them. The DNA for the CDR3 is TGTGCCAGCAGTGTCGGAGAGGGACGGGGCACAGATACGCAGTATTTT. This gives the protein CASSVGEGRGTDTQYF.

About this clone itself: The same CDR3 arises from other DNA sequences in this sample as well. The chain carries TRBV5-1 and TRBJ2-2; TRBD1 matches at 7 bases. J gave up 2 bases and V 1 base, and 2 bases lay outside the gene matches. The germline V gene encodes CDR1 SGHRS and CDR2 YFSETQ. The CDR3 has 15 amino acids. CDR3 coding DNA: TGCGCCAGCAGCTTGTCAGGGGGAAACACCGGGGAGCTGTTTTTT. Translated, it gives CASSLSGGNTGELFF.

The chain couples TRBV7-9 to TRBJ2-5; 9 nucleotides agree with TRBD1. The V segment lost 1 base and the J segment 4 bases; nucleotides outside the gene matches: 10. Germline V gives CDR1 SEHNR, CDR2 FQNEAQ (reference sequence). The CDR3 is 17 residues long. The CDR3 sequence: CASSLGIQGQGAETQYF. The DNA for the CDR3 is TGTGCCAGCAGCTTAGGTATTCAGGGACAGGGAGCAGAGACCCAGTACTTC.

The rearrangement links TRBV7-2 to TRBJ1-2; the D is unclear. CDR1 and CDR2 from the germline V gene are SGHTA and FQGNSA. There are 13 residues in the CDR3. With 6 bases removed from V and 8 bases from J, the gap between germline ends came to 16 bases. The CDR3 here is CASRKGRIEGYTF. CDR3 DNA sequence: TGTGCCAGCAGGAAAGGGAGGATAGAGGGCTACACCTTC.

The chain has TRBV28 and TRBJ2-7, with TRBD2 identical over 14 bases. Germline V gene data show CDR1 as MDHEN and CDR2 as SYDVKM. Unmatched junction bases numbered 15, after V lost 5 bases and J lost 0 bases. The CDR3 runs 20 residues. The CDR3 DNA reads TGTGCCAGCAGTCCAGATTGGACTAGCGGGAGGCCGATGAGCTCCTACGAGCAGTACTTC. This translates into CASSPDWTSGRPMSSYEQYF.

V usage is TRBV6-1 and J usage is TRBJ2-2; no reliable D call. The germline gives CDR1 MNHNS, CDR2 SASEGT. The V gene lost 0 bases and the J gene lost 4 bases, with 9 bases spanning the gap. The length of the CDR3 is 15 residues. CDR3 coding DNA: TGTGCCAGCAGTGAAGCGAGGAAGGGCACCGGGGAGCTGTTTTTT. Encoded protein: CASSEARKGTGELFF.

This chain links TRBV28 with TRBJ2-7; D could derive from TRBD1 or TRBD2 (5 bases each). The CDR3 spans 16 residues. The V and J ends lost 5 bases and 7 bases respectively, with 24 bases between them. Germline assignment: CDR1 MDHEN and CDR2 SYDVKM. In DNA, the CDR3 is TGTGCCAGCAGTCGAATGAGGGCACTCCCTGAGGGGGAGCAGTACTTC. As protein: CASSRMRALPEGEQYF. Combining the CDR3 with reference TRBV28 and TRBJ2-7 gives the whole variable domain DVKVTQSSRYLVKRTGEKVFLECVQDMDHENMFWYRQDPGLGLRLIYFSYDVKMKEKGDIPEGYSVSREKKERFSLILESASTNQTSMYLCASSRMRALPEGEQYFGPGTRLTVT.

CDR3 in DNA: TGTGCCTGGAGTTTCAACAGGGGCAATCAGCCCCAGCATTTT. It encodes CAWSFNRGNQPQHF. The chain combines TRBV30 with TRBJ1-5; a weak D match, TRBD1 (6 bases). There are 14 residues in the CDR3. From germline, CDR1 is GTSNPN and CDR2 SVGIG (reference sequence). V lost 2 bases to trimming and J lost 2 bases, with 10 bases between them. Together with reference TRBV30 and TRBJ1-5, the CDR3 gives the full variable domain: SQTIHQWPATLVQPVGSPLSLECTVEGTSNPNLYWYRQAAGRGLQLLFYSVGIGQISSEVPQNLSASRPQDRQFILSSKKLLLSDSGFYLCAWSFNRGNQPQHFGDGTRLSIL.

This chain uses TRBV6-5 with TRBJ1-1; unclear D gene. The CDR3 is made up of 14 amino acids. Germline V gene sequence: CDR1 MNHEY, CDR2 SVGAGI. Trimming stripped 2 bases from V and 0 bases from J, with 7 bases between. The CDR3 DNA reads as TGTGCCAGCAGTTACCAACAGATGAACACTGAAGCTTTCTTT. Translation: CASSYQQMNTEAFF.

The chain employs TRBV7-9 and TRBJ2-6; D is unclear. V lost 2 bases and J 0 bases, leaving 5 bases between the germline ends. The CDR3 loop spans 15 amino acids. Germline CDR1 reads SEHNR; CDR2 reads FQNEAQ (reference sequence). CDR3 sequence reads: CASSLTLSGANVLTF. CDR3 DNA: TGTGCCAGCAGCTTAACCCTCTCTGGGGCCAACGTCCTGACTTTC.

This clone was picked up one time. The rearrangement links TRBV5-1 to TRBJ2-7; D call uncertain. This CDR3 is 14 amino acids long. Trimming shortened V by 0 bases and J by 2 bases, and 9 bases separated the two germline ends. Looked up from germline, CDR1 is SGHRS and CDR2 is YFSETQ. In DNA form, the CDR3 reads TGCGCCAGCAGCTTGGTTCGAGGTACCTACGAGCAGTACTTC. Its protein product is CASSLVRGTYEQYF.

This clone came up once. V gene TRBV7-9 combines with J gene TRBJ2-7; D call uncertain. V was clipped by 2 bases and J by 0 bases, with 14 bases between them. The CDR3 contains 16 residues. CDR1 and CDR2 from the germline V gene are SEHNR and FQNEAQ (reference sequence). CDR3 loop: CASSLLQPASSYEQYF. Here the CDR3 DNA reads TGTGCCAGCAGCTTACTCCAGCCGGCCTCCTCCTACGAGCAGTACTTC.

This chain connects TRBV5-6 to TRBJ2-4; perhaps D is TRBD1 or TRBD2 (5 bases each). The CDR3 sequence is 15 residues long. The germline gives CDR1 SGHDT, CDR2 YYEEEE. V lost 3 bases to trimming and J lost 8 bases, with 18 bases between them. CDR3 sequence reads: CASSSHRRSWDIQYF. DNA of the CDR3: TGTGCCAGCAGCTCCCACAGGAGGTCTTGGGACATTCAGTACTTC.

The CDR3 nucleotides are TGTGCCAGCGGGTGGACAGGGGGCACCTACGAGCAGTACTTC. Translation gives CASGWTGGTYEQYF. V gene TRBV7-2 combines with J gene TRBJ2-7; 11 bases agree with TRBD1. This CDR3 contains 14 residues. Germline V gives CDR1 SGHTA, CDR2 FQGNSA. V lost 8 bases, J lost 2 bases, and 5 bases stayed unmatched.

Only one count was recorded for this clone. The rearrangement joins TRBV6-5 to TRBJ2-5; 7 positions match TRBD1. Germline V gives CDR1 MNHEY, CDR2 SVGAGI. The length of the CDR3 is 13 residues. Trimming took 2 bases from V and 5 from J; bases not matched to a gene: 2. CDR3 in DNA: TGTGCCAGCAGTTACGACAGGGCTGAGACCCAGTACTTC. Translation gives CASSYDRAETQYF.